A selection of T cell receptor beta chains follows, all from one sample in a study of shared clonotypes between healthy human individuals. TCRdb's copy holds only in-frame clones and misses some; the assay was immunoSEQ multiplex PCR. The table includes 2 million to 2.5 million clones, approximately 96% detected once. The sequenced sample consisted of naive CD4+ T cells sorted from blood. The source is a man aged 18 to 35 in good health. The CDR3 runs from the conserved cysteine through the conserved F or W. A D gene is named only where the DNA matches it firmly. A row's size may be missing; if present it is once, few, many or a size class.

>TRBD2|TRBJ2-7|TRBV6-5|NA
CASSYRLAGGYEQYF
TGTGCCAGCAGTTACCGTCTAGCGGGAGGGTACGAGCAGTACTTC
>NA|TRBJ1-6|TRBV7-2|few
CASSRDGANSPLHF
TGTGCCAGCAGTCGGGACGGGGCCAATTCACCCCTCCACTTT
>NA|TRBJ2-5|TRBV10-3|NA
CAISAQVQETQYF
TGTGCCATCAGTGCTCAGGTACAAGAGACCCAGTACTTC
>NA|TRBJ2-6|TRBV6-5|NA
CASSYSGAGGANVLTF
TGTGCCAGCAGTTACTCTGGCGCGGGGGGGGCCAACGTCCTGACTTTC
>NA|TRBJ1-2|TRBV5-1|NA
CASREGGTNYGYTF
TGCGCCAGCAGGGAAGGCGGAACAAACTATGGCTACACCTTC
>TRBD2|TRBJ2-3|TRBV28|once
CASPRGGGDPSASTDTQYF
TGTGCCAGCCCCAGGGGCGGGGGGGATCCGTCGGCTAGCACAGATACGCAGTATTTT
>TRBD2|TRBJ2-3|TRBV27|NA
CASRSSGGVTDTQYF
TGTGCCAGCAGATCAAGCGGGGGAGTCACAGATACGCAGTATTTT
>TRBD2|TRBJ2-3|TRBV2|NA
CASSASGAPADTQYF
TGTGCCAGCAGTGCCAGCGGGGCACCCGCAGATACGCAGTATTTT
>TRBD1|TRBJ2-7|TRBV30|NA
CAWSVLLLGTDYEQYF
TGTGCCTGGAGTGTACTTCTTCTTGGGACAGACTACGAGCAGTACTTC
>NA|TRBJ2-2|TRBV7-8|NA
CASSFNQNTGELFF
TGTGCCAGCAGCTTCAACCAGAACACCGGGGAGCTGTTTTTT
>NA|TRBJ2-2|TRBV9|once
CASSVAGHSTGELFF
TGTGCCAGCAGCGTAGCCGGACACAGCACCGGGGAGCTGTTTTTT
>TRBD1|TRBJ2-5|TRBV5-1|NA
CASSKLGPGGNQETQYF
TGCGCCAGCAGCAAGCTCGGGCCAGGGGGCAACCAAGAGACCCAGTACTTC
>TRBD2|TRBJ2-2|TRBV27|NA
CASSSPETSISGELFF
TGTGCCAGCAGTTCGCCAGAGACTAGCATATCCGGGGAGCTGTTTTTT
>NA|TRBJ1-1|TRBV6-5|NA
CASSLRRGANTEAFF
TGTGCCAGCAGCCTCCGACGGGGAGCGAACACTGAAGCTTTCTTT
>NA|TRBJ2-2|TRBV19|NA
CASSIGPGTFFPTGELFF
TGTGCCAGTAGTATAGGGCCGGGGACCTTTTTCCCTACCGGGGAGCTGTTTTTT
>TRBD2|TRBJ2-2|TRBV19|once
CAIGSSGNTGELFF
TGTGCGATAGGGTCTAGCGGAAACACCGGGGAGCTGTTTTTT